This T cell receptor beta chain emerged from a study of blood T cell repertoires in COVID-19. About the research overall: Acute-phase and convalescent COVID-19 samples originated in the United States, Italy and Spain. T cells, B-cell-depleted T cells, or PBMCs supplied cDNA or gDNA.

The CDR3 sequence is 15 residues long. Per the germline V gene, CDR1 is LNHDA and CDR2 is SQIVND (reference sequence). V was shortened by 0 bases and J by 1 base, with 7 bases between the two germline ends. Original data processing: Reference gene primers were amplified, and this amplification served to estimate nucleated cell counts. Sequencing was performed with immunoSEQ multiplex PCR; in TCRdb, only in-frame clones are kept and a portion is missing. V and J calls and clone size are those listed in that table; D and trimming were worked out from the DNA. The sample records roughly 260,000 clones, more than 60% being singletons.

The chain uses TRBV19 and TRBJ1-5; D unresolved. The clonotype was recovered from a middle-aged woman with active or convalescent COVID-19. Sequencing was performed on peripheral blood. In DNA form, the CDR3 reads TGTGCCAGTAGTATAGATCGCGGGAGCAATCAGCCCCAGCATTTT. It specifies CASSIDRGSNQPQHF.